These 20 T cell receptor beta chains were sequenced from one sample in a study of control samples from healthy donors and cancer patients. Profiled with immunoSEQ multiplex PCR; TCRdb holds only in-frame clones, not every one. The table shows approximately 120,000 clones, with 80% to 90% occurring only once. The material sequenced was blood. These receptors came from a man in his sixties in good health.

The chain links TRBV7-9 to TRBJ2-1, with 12 bases lining up with TRBD2. Trimming removed 5 bases from V and 7 bases from J; junction bases left unmatched: 9. Germline loops: CDR1 SEHNR, CDR2 FQNEAQ (reference sequence). The CDR3 is 16 residues long. The CDR3 region is CASSGQLAGGNNEQFF. In DNA, the CDR3 is TGTGCCAGCAGCGGACAACTAGCGGGGGGAAATAATGAGCAGTTCTTC.

V is TRBV7-2 and J is TRBJ1-2; TRBD1 matches at 10 bases. This CDR3 spans 15 amino acids. The junction had 4 bases not matched to a gene; V was cut back by 4 bases and J by 2 bases. Germline assignment: CDR1 SGHTA and CDR2 FQGNSA. CDR3 in DNA: TGTGCCAGCAGCTCCCCGGGACAGGGGAACTATGGCTACACCTTC. Its protein is CASSSPGQGNYGYTF. Full variable domain (rest looked up from reference TRBV7-2 and TRBJ1-2): GAGVSQSPSNKVTEKGKDVELRCDPISGHTALYWYRQSLGQGLEFLIYFQGNSAPDKSGLPSDRFSAERTGGSVSTLTIQRTQQEDSAVYLCASSSPGQGNYGYTFGSGTRLTVV.

This chain links TRBV18 with TRBJ2-2, with a possible D match to TRBD1 (6 bases). The V and J ends lost 3 bases and 3 bases respectively, with 11 bases between them. This CDR3 has 15 amino acids. Germline V CDR1 and CDR2: KGHSH, LQKENI. The CDR3 DNA reads TGTGCCAGCTCACCCAAGGACAGACACACCGGGGAGCTGTTTTTT. Translated, it gives CASSPKDRHTGELFF.

V gene TRBV12-3 or TRBV12-4 combines with J gene TRBJ2-3; D is unclear. V was trimmed by 5 bases and J by 2 bases, leaving 8 bases between them. CDR3 length equals 13 residues. DNA for the CDR3: TGTGCCAGCAGTCTAGGCAACACAGATACGCAGTATTTT. Its protein product is CASSLGNTDTQYF.

V gene TRBV18 combines with J gene TRBJ1-1; no definite D call. Between the trimmed V and J ends, which lost 3 bases and 1 base, there was a span of 12 bases. CDR3 length: 15 amino acids. Germline CDR1 is KGHSH and CDR2 is LQKENI. CDR3 coding DNA: TGTGCCAGCTCACCTTGGCAGACAAAGAACACTGAAGCTTTCTTT. It codes for CASSPWQTKNTEAFF.

This sequence joins TRBV12-3 or TRBV12-4 and TRBJ1-2, with D maybe TRBD1 (6 bases). This CDR3 comprises 13 residues. The V and J ends lost 6 bases and 9 bases respectively, with 17 bases between them. CDR3 in amino acids: CASRQGGARSYTF. The CDR3 DNA follows: TGTGCCAGCAGGCAAGGGGGGGCGAGGAGCTACACCTTC.

CDR3 sequence reads: CASSLARGQNSPLHF. CDR3 coding DNA: TGTGCCAGCAGCTTAGCTAGGGGCCAGAATTCACCCCTCCACTTT. This chain connects TRBV7-2 to TRBJ1-6; possibly TRBD1 for D (5 bases). Per germline, CDR1 SGHTA and CDR2 FQGNSA. The V and J ends lost 0 bases and 7 bases respectively, with 10 bases between them. The CDR3 has 15 residues.

V usage is TRBV25-1 and J usage is TRBJ1-3, with 11 positions matching TRBD1. Losses at the gene ends were 1 base for V and 4 bases for J; bases not matched to a gene: 6. This CDR3 has 17 amino acids. Germline V lookup: CDR1 MGHDK, CDR2 SYGVNS. The CDR3 loop is CASSESPGQGAGNTIYF. CDR3 in DNA: TGTGCCAGCAGTGAATCCCCCGGACAGGGGGCCGGAAACACCATATATTTT.

For the CDR3, the DNA is TGTGCCTGGACAGCGAACACCGGGGAGCTGTTTTTT. This codes for CAWTANTGELFF. The rearrangement joins TRBV30 to TRBJ2-2; D is uncertain. The CDR3 contains 12 residues. V shed 4 bases and J shed 0 bases, with 3 bases lying between them. Germline loops: CDR1 GTSNPN, CDR2 SVGIG (reference sequence).

The genes are TRBV28 and TRBJ1-6, with no clear D. The V and J ends lost 6 bases and 7 bases respectively, with 19 bases between them. There are 16 residues in the CDR3. From germline, CDR1 is MDHEN and CDR2 SYDVKM. CDR3 protein: CASSPARAGKNSPLHF. The CDR3 DNA sequence: TGTGCCAGCAGCCCCGCCCGGGCTGGGAAAAATTCACCCCTCCACTTT. Supplemented by reference TRBV28 and TRBJ1-6, the full variable domain reads DVKVTQSSRYLVKRTGEKVFLECVQDMDHENMFWYRQDPGLGLRLIYFSYDVKMKEKGDIPEGYSVSREKKERFSLILESASTNQTSMYLCASSPARAGKNSPLHFGNGTRLTVT.

V gene TRBV30 combines with J gene TRBJ1-5, with unresolved D. The CDR3 runs to 21 residues. CDR1 and CDR2 from the germline V gene are GTSNPN and SVGIG (reference sequence). Trimming pared 2 bases from V and 8 bases from J, leaving 37 bases between. CDR3 region: CAWSHTNKTWADIGLLKPQHF. CDR3 bases: TGTGCCTGGAGTCATACAAATAAAACGTGGGCAGATATCGGGCTTTTGAAGCCCCAGCATTTT.

The chain links TRBV6-2 or TRBV6-3 to TRBJ2-2; D gene uncertain. The V and J ends lost 4 bases and 8 bases respectively, with 11 bases between them. The CDR3 is 13 residues long. Germline V gene lookup returns CDR1 MNHEY and CDR2 SVGEGT. The CDR3 DNA reads TGTGCCAGCAGTTTCACATCACCGGGGGAGCTGTTTTTT. This encodes CASSFTSPGELFF.

The rearrangement joins TRBV5-1 to TRBJ2-1, with TRBD1 as a possible D gene (5 bases). V was shortened by 1 base and J by 3 bases, with 11 bases between the two germline ends. CDR1 and CDR2 (germline): SGHRS, YFSETQ. This CDR3 has 15 residues. The CDR3 here is CASSLQGPGYNEQFF. The DNA for the CDR3 is TGCGCCAGCAGCTTGCAGGGCCCGGGCTACAATGAGCAGTTCTTC.

The V and J genes are TRBV5-5 and TRBJ2-3; D possibly matches TRBD1 or TRBD2 (6 bases each). The CDR3 extends over 17 amino acids. Germline values: CDR1 SGHKS, CDR2 YYEKEE (reference sequence). Trimming took 4 bases from V and 2 from J, leaving 20 bases between them. In DNA form, the CDR3 reads TGTGCCAGCAGCCCCTTTTCGGGGGCAGGTCCCACAGATACGCAGTATTTT. It encodes CASSPFSGAGPTDTQYF. The whole variable domain, remainder taken from reference TRBV5-5 and TRBJ2-3, is DAGVTQSPTHLIKTRGQQVTLRCSPISGHKSVSWYQQVLGQGPQFIFQYYEKEERGRGNFPDRFSARQFPNYSSELNVNALLLGDSALYLCASSPFSGAGPTDTQYFGPGTRLTVL.

This chain uses TRBV10-3 with TRBJ1-1, with TRBD1 identical over 9 bases. This CDR3 region has 13 residues. Germline trimming cut 6 bases from V and 1 base from J; bases unmatched to any gene: 0. Per germline, CDR1 ENHRY and CDR2 SYGVKD. CDR3 bases: TGTGCCATCAGGGGACAGGGGAACACTGAAGCTTTCTTT. Residues: CAIRGQGNTEAFF.

This clone was picked up one time. The chain links TRBV12-3 or TRBV12-4 to TRBJ1-2, with 7 bases fitting TRBD1. The CDR3 is 13 amino acids. V lost 6 bases and J lost 0; bases outside the gene matches: 1. The DNA for the CDR3 is TGTGCCAGCAGAACAGGGGCTAACTATGGCTACACCTTC. Translation: CASRTGANYGYTF.

The rearrangement uses TRBV12-3 or TRBV12-4 and TRBJ1-2; D unresolved. Trimming removed 2 bases at V and 2 bases at J, with 6 bases between. This CDR3 contains 13 residues. Written as DNA, the CDR3 is TGTGCCAGCAGTTTACAGGCAAACTATGGCTACACCTTC. It yields the protein CASSLQANYGYTF.

The rearrangement joins TRBV10-1 to TRBJ1-5; the D gene is possibly TRBD1 (5 bases). Germline CDR1 reads WNHNN; CDR2 reads SYGVQD (reference sequence). The CDR3 has 18 amino acids. Trimming stripped 9 bases from V and 0 bases from J, with 24 bases between. CDR3 nucleotides: TGCGCCAGGAGAGACAGCCAGGCGGTTCGAAGTAGCAATCAGCCCCAGCATTTT. As protein: CARRDSQAVRSSNQPQHF.

The V call is TRBV7-9, the J call TRBJ2-5, with D possibly TRBD2 on 6 matching bases. Trimming shortened V by 8 bases and J by 2 bases, and 15 bases separated the two germline ends. Germline loops: CDR1 SEHNR, CDR2 FQNEAQ (reference sequence). This CDR3 is built from 14 residues. The CDR3 region has the DNA TGTGCCAGCGGGGGGTTTCCGAGGCAAGAGACCCAGTACTTC. The encoded protein is CASGGFPRQETQYF. Combining the CDR3 with reference TRBV7-9 and TRBJ2-5 gives the whole variable domain DTGVSQNPRHKITKRGQNVTFRCDPISEHNRLYWYRQTLGQGPEFLTYFQNEAQLEKSRLLSDRFSAERPKGSFSTLEIQRTEQGDSAMYLCASGGFPRQETQYFGPGTRLLVL.

The chain joins TRBV12-3 or TRBV12-4 to TRBJ1-4, with D unresolved. The CDR3 has 11 amino acids. V lost 2 bases and J 12 bases, leaving 7 bases between the germline ends. CDR3 in amino acids: CASSLRGELFF. CDR3 coding DNA: TGTGCCAGCAGTTTACGCGGAGAACTGTTTTTT.